These 27 T cell receptor beta chains were sequenced from one sample in a study of beta chain features in type 1 diabetes. Broader study findings: When Type 1 diabetes patients were examined, their TCRB CDR3s proved moderately but significantly shorter in all four CD4+ subsets.

Every bit of the isolated RNA underwent reverse transcription, so sequencing read expressed TCRB transcripts. Sequenced by immunoSEQ multiplex PCR; TCRdb stores in-frame clones only, minus some. The sample yields about 300,000 clones, approximately 12% seen once. Which antigens these TCRs recognize remains unknown. The sequenced material came from naive CD4+ T cells from blood. The receptors shown here come from a woman between 18 and 29 years old with type 1 diabetes.

This clone was seen a few times. The chain has TRBV11-3 and TRBJ2-2; 7 nucleotides align to TRBD2. The CDR3 runs 14 residues. The germline V gene has CDR1 SGHNT and CDR2 YENEEA. The ends lost 5 bases at V and 4 bases at J; junction bases unmatched: 4. The CDR3 bases are TGTGCCAGCAGCCCTACTAGCGCCACCGGGGAGCTGTTTTTT. The encoded protein is CASSPTSATGELFF.

The chain joins TRBV5-4 to TRBJ2-5; D is ambiguous. The CDR3 consists of 12 residues. V was clipped by 3 bases and J by 4 bases, with 7 bases between them. Germline V lookup: CDR1 SGHNT, CDR2 YYREEE (reference sequence). The CDR3 nucleotides are TGTGCCAGCAGCTCCTCCCGAGAGACCCAGTACTTC. Translated, it gives CASSSSRETQYF.

The sample holds a few counts of this clone. The rearrangement uses TRBV6-5 and TRBJ1-1; D unclear. The CDR3 is 12 residues long. Germline CDR1 MNHEY, CDR2 SVGAGI. V was shortened by 8 bases and J by 7 bases, with 14 bases between the two germline ends. CDR3 loop: CASSGSLIEAFF. The CDR3 DNA reads as TGTGCCAGCTCGGGTTCACTAATTGAAGCTTTCTTT.

This clone was found a few times. The rearrangement joins TRBV29-1 to TRBJ1-5; TRBD1 matches at 9 bases. The trim removed 4 bases at V and 5 bases at J, leaving 3 bases unmatched. The CDR3 length is 13 residues. Germline CDR1 reads SQVTM; CDR2 reads ANQGSEA. CDR3 DNA: TGCAGCGTTGGGGGACAGGGAGATCAGCCCCAGCATTTT. As protein: CSVGGQGDQPQHF.

This clone was counted only a few times. CDR3 residues: CASSARGTSDEQFF. The CDR3 coding sequence is TGTGCCAGCAGCGCCCGCGGGACTAGCGATGAGCAGTTCTTC. The genes are TRBV9 and TRBJ2-1, with 10 nucleotides matching TRBD2. The junction had 5 bases not matched to a gene; V was cut back by 3 bases and J by 8 bases. Germline V gives CDR1 SGDLS, CDR2 YYNGEE. The CDR3 is made up of 14 amino acids.

Here the CDR3 reads CASSLSSRTSNTEAFF. The CDR3 bases are TGTGCCAGCAGTTTATCCTCCCGAACATCGAACACTGAAGCTTTCTTT. This chain links TRBV28 with TRBJ1-1, with D unclear. Germline loops: CDR1 MDHEN, CDR2 SYDVKM. The CDR3 contains 16 residues. V was shortened by 1 base and J by 1 base, with 13 bases between the two germline ends.

This clone came up a few times. This sequence joins TRBV29-1 and TRBJ2-3, with 12 bases identical to TRBD2. This CDR3 is 14 amino acids long. Germline values: CDR1 SQVTM, CDR2 ANQGSEA. Trimming at V came to 3 bases and at J to 4 bases, leaving 2 bases not matched to a gene. The DNA for the CDR3 is TGCAGCGTTGATCTAGCGGGAGGGGCAGATACGCAGTATTTT. It codes for CSVDLAGGADTQYF.

In nucleotides, the CDR3 is TGCGCCAGCAGCCAAGTAGTGAGGGAGACCCAGTACTTC. Translating it yields CASSQVVRETQYF. The V gene is TRBV4-3, the J gene TRBJ2-5; D remains unclear. V lost 1 base, J lost 5 bases, and 8 bases lay in between. The germline CDR1 and CDR2 sequences are LGHNA and YSLEER. The CDR3 spans 13 residues.

The chain uses TRBV7-2 and TRBJ2-7; D possibly corresponds to TRBD1 (6 bases). Germline assignment: CDR1 SGHTA and CDR2 FQGNSA. V was cut by 4 bases and J by 0 bases, with 10 bases left in between. The CDR3 extends over 14 amino acids. The chain's CDR3 is CASSSMDSSYEQYV. The CDR3 nucleotides are TGTGCCAGCAGCTCAATGGACAGCTCCTACGAGCAGTACGTC.

V gene TRBV14 combines with J gene TRBJ2-1; 8 bases fit TRBD1. CDR1 is SGHDN, CDR2 FVKESK, per germline. The CDR3 loop spans 19 amino acids. The V and J ends lost 4 bases and 0 bases, in that order; junction bases with no gene match: 14. The CDR3 DNA reads as TGTGCCAGCAGCCGGACAGGGCTGTGGCGGGTGAGCTCCTACAATGAGCAGTTCTTC. Translating it yields CASSRTGLWRVSSYNEQFF.

This clone was detected only a few times. Other DNA sequences of this sample code for an identical CDR3. The rearrangement uses TRBV28 and TRBJ2-3, with D tentatively TRBD1 (5 bases). The CDR3 runs 14 residues. The germline V gene encodes CDR1 MDHEN and CDR2 SYDVKM. Trimming removed 4 bases from V and 0 bases from J, with 8 bases in between. The chain's CDR3 is CASSSAGSTDTQYF. The CDR3 DNA is TGTGCCAGCAGTTCTGCAGGGAGCACAGATACGCAGTATTTT.

The chain carries TRBV5-1 and TRBJ2-3; 7 positions match TRBD1. Germline CDR1 reads SGHRS; CDR2 reads YFSETQ. Unmatched junction bases numbered 3, after V lost 3 bases and J lost 2 bases. CDR3 length: 14 residues. The CDR3 region has the DNA TGCGCCAGCAGCTCGGGACAGCCCACAGATACGCAGTATTTT. It codes for CASSSGQPTDTQYF.

V and J are TRBV25-1 and TRBJ2-1, with 8 positions matching TRBD1. The length of the CDR3 is 14 residues. Per germline, CDR1 MGHDK and CDR2 SYGVNS. J gave up 4 bases and V 6 bases, and 5 bases lay outside the gene matches. In DNA, the CDR3 is TGTGCCAGCAGCCGGGACAGGTCGTACAATGAGCAGTTCTTC. Translated, it gives CASSRDRSYNEQFF.

The J gene is TRBJ2-5, the V gene TRBV30, with 12 bases aligning to TRBD2. Germline V gene lookup returns CDR1 GTSNPN and CDR2 SVGIG (reference sequence). The CDR3 extends over 13 amino acids. The junction had 1 base not matched to a gene; V was cut back by 7 bases and J by 1 base. The CDR3 coding sequence is TGTGCCTCGACTAGCGGGAGCCAAGAGACCCAGTACTTC. This gives the protein CASTSGSQETQYF. The full variable domain, completed using reference TRBV30 and TRBJ2-5, is SQTIHQWPATLVQPVGSPLSLECTVEGTSNPNLYWYRQAAGRGLQLLFYSVGIGQISSEVPQNLSASRPQDRQFILSSKKLLLSDSGFYLCASTSGSQETQYFGPGTRLLVL.

The V and J genes are TRBV18 and TRBJ1-4; 7 bases line up with TRBD1. V lost 3 bases to trimming and J lost 3 bases; unmatched junction nucleotides: 4. Germline V lookup: CDR1 KGHSH, CDR2 LQKENI. The CDR3 runs 15 residues. CDR3 sequence (DNA): TGTGCCAGCTCACCTAACAGGGGACCTAATGAAAAACTGTTTTTT. Encoded protein: CASSPNRGPNEKLFF.

The chain joins TRBV15 to TRBJ2-7, with a possible D match to TRBD1 (6 bases). Trimming stripped 5 bases from V and 2 bases from J, with 10 bases between. Germline values: CDR1 LNHNV, CDR2 YYDKDF (reference sequence). This CDR3 has 13 amino acids. CDR3 sequence: CATSQGQTYEQYF. The CDR3 bases are TGTGCCACCAGCCAAGGACAGACCTACGAGCAGTACTTC.

There are a few counts of this clone. The chain employs TRBV7-2 and TRBJ2-3; 7 bases are shared with TRBD1. Per the germline V gene, CDR1 is SGHTA and CDR2 is FQGNSA. CDR3 size: 15 residues. The V gene end was trimmed by 5 bases and the J gene end by 2 bases; junction bases not matched to a gene: 7. CDR3 in amino acids: CASSTDRATTDTQYF. The DNA for the CDR3 is TGTGCCAGCAGCACCGACAGGGCCACCACAGATACGCAGTATTTT.

The chain couples TRBV7-9 to TRBJ1-2; 11 nucleotides line up with TRBD1. Germline CDR1 SEHNR, CDR2 FQNEAQ (reference sequence). V lost 5 bases, J lost 4 bases, and 6 bases stayed unmatched. CDR3 size: 15 residues. CDR3 in amino acids: CASSHGQGASYGYTF. Here the CDR3 DNA reads TGTGCCAGCAGCCACGGACAGGGGGCCTCCTATGGCTACACCTTC.

The gene calls are TRBV12-5 and TRBJ2-1; 8 positions agree with TRBD2. V was clipped by 2 bases and J by 4 bases; unmatched bases: 13. This CDR3 is 18 amino acids long. Germline V gene sequence: CDR1 LGHNT, CDR2 FRNRAP. CDR3 in amino acids: CASGLSRGGLAGYNEQFF. The CDR3 coding sequence is TGTGCTAGTGGTTTGTCAAGAGGGGGGCTAGCGGGTTACAATGAGCAGTTCTTC.

This clone was seen more than once but under ten times. This chain links TRBV5-1 with TRBJ2-6, with no clear D. Trimming took 4 bases from V and 0 from J, leaving 5 bases between them. This CDR3 has 14 residues. Germline values: CDR1 SGHRS, CDR2 YFSETQ. CDR3 protein: CASSAGSGANVLTF. CDR3 in DNA: TGCGCCAGCAGCGCAGGCTCTGGGGCCAACGTCCTGACTTTC.

V gene TRBV9 combines with J gene TRBJ1-1, with D tentatively TRBD1 (6 bases). CDR1 is SGDLS and CDR2 is YYNGEE in the germline V gene. This CDR3 is built from 15 residues. Trimming took off 0 bases at V and 2 bases at J, with 11 bases between the two ends. The DNA of the CDR3 is TGTGCCAGCAGCGTAGCTCCAGGGGCAAACACTGAAGCTTTCTTT. Translation: CASSVAPGANTEAFF.

The rearrangement joins TRBV19 to TRBJ2-3, with no clear D. Germline CDR1 reads LNHDA; CDR2 reads SQIVND (reference sequence). V was trimmed by 4 bases and J by 4 bases, leaving 12 bases between them. The CDR3 is made up of 14 amino acids. The CDR3 spells CASSSNRGADTQYF. Here the CDR3 DNA reads TGTGCCAGTAGTAGTAATCGAGGCGCAGATACGCAGTATTTT. Variable domain in full (rest from reference TRBV19 and TRBJ2-3): DGGITQSPKYLFRKEGQNVTLSCEQNLNHDAMYWYRQDPGQGLRLIYYSQIVNDFQKGDIAEGYSVSREKKESFPLTVTSAQKNPTAFYLCASSSNRGADTQYFGPGTRLTVL.

This clone has more than one count but fewer than ten. The chain carries TRBV6-6 and TRBJ2-5, with a weak D call TRBD1 (5 bases). V lost 6 bases and J lost 5, with 16 bases in between. The germline V gene encodes CDR1 MNHNY and CDR2 SVGAGI (reference sequence). CDR3 size: 14 residues. The CDR3 nucleotides are TGTGCCAGCAGGGAGTACAGGAGTTCGGAGACCCAGTACTTC. It yields the protein CASREYRSSETQYF.

This clone appeared a few times. The chain recombines TRBV30 with TRBJ1-2; D is possibly TRBD1 (6 bases). Germline-derived CDR1 and CDR2 are GTSNPN and SVGIG (reference sequence). The ends were cut back, 2 bases at V and 5 bases at J, with 9 bases in the middle. This CDR3 spans 12 amino acids. CDR3 bases: TGTGCCTGGAGTCCCACAGGGTATGGCTACACCTTC. Amino acids: CAWSPTGYGYTF. Together with reference TRBV30 and TRBJ1-2, the CDR3 gives the full variable domain: SQTIHQWPATLVQPVGSPLSLECTVEGTSNPNLYWYRQAAGRGLQLLFYSVGIGQISSEVPQNLSASRPQDRQFILSSKKLLLSDSGFYLCAWSPTGYGYTFGSGTRLTVV.

The genes are TRBV5-4 and TRBJ1-2; D gene ambiguous. CDR3 length: 13 residues. V lost 5 bases and J 6 bases, leaving 14 bases between the germline ends. CDR1 and CDR2 from the germline V gene are SGHNT and YYREEE (reference sequence). The CDR3, as DNA: TGTGCCAGCAGGCCTTCCCACATGGATGGCTACACCTTC. It is translated as CASRPSHMDGYTF. Using reference TRBV5-4 and TRBJ1-2 for the parts outside the CDR3, the full variable domain is ETGVTQSPTHLIKTRGQQVTLRCSSQSGHNTVSWYQQALGQGPQFIFQYYREEENGRGNFPPRFSGLQFPNYSSELNVNALELDDSALYLCASRPSHMDGYTFGSGTRLTVV.

This clone was counted a few times. V usage is TRBV9 and J usage is TRBJ2-7, with D perhaps matching TRBD2 (6 bases). This CDR3 is built from 15 residues. Trimming shortened V by 0 bases and J by 4 bases, and 14 bases separated the two germline ends. CDR1 and CDR2 from the germline V gene are SGDLS and YYNGEE. The CDR3 protein is CASSVGAGRLYEQYF. DNA of the CDR3: TGTGCCAGCAGCGTAGGGGCGGGGAGACTTTACGAGCAGTACTTC.

This clone was seen a few times. V is TRBV7-2 and J is TRBJ2-7, with D possibly matching TRBD2 (7 bases). Trimming left V 4 bases short and J 12 bases short, with 22 bases between. Germline CDR1 reads SGHTA; CDR2 reads FQGNSA. CDR3 length: 14 amino acids. The CDR3 is CASSSTGWGGEGYF. The CDR3 coding sequence is TGTGCCAGCAGCTCGACAGGATGGGGGGGCGAGGGGTACTTC.